This TCR beta chain was observed in a study of blood T cell repertoires in COVID-19. Study-level background: Donors in the United States, Italy and Spain gave samples during acute or convalescent COVID-19. The analysed material was cDNA or gDNA that came from T cells, B-cell-depleted T cells, or PBMCs.

This CDR3 contains 15 residues. The V gene lost 6 bases and the J gene lost 2 bases, with 14 bases spanning the gap. CDR1 ENHRY and CDR2 SYGVKD come from the germline V gene. In the authors' workflow: The authors estimated nucleated cell counts from reference gene primer amplification. Clones were sequenced by immunoSEQ multiplex PCR, and TCRdb holds only the in-frame ones, with some missing. D and trimming come from the DNA, and the V and J calls and clone size come from that table. The sample lists over 35,000 clones, over 65% occurring once. This receptor was obtained from a man between 60 and 75 years old with active COVID-19. Sequenced material: peripheral blood. V usage is TRBV10-3 and J usage is TRBJ2-1; a possible D gene is TRBD2 (6 bases). For the CDR3, the DNA is TGTGCCATCAGCACGACTAGTGGGGCCTACAATGAGCAGTTCTTC. It yields the protein CAISTTSGAYNEQFF.